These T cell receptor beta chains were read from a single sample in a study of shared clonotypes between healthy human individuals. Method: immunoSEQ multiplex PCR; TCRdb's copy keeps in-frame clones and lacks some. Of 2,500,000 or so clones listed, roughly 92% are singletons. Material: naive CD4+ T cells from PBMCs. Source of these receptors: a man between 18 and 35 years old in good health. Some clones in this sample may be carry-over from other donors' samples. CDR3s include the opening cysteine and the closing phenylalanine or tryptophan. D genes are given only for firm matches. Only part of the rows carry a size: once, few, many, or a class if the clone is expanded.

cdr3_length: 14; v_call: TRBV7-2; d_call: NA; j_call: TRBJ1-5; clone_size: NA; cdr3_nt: TGTGCCAGCAGCCCAGTGACGCGGAATCAGCCCCAGCATTTT; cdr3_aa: CASSPVTRNQPQHF
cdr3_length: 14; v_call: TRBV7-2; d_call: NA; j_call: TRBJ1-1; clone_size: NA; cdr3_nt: TGTGCCAGCAGCTTGGCAGGGCTGGACACTGAAGCTTTCTTT; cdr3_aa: CASSLAGLDTEAFF
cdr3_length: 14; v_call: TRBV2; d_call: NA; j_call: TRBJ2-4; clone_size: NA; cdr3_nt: TGTGCCAGCAGTGAAGAGGTGGCCAAAAACATTCAGTACTTC; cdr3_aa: CASSEEVAKNIQYF
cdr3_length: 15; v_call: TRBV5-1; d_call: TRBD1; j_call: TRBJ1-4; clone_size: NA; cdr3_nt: TGCGCCAGCAGTCAGGGGGACAGTGAAGGGCAAAAACTGTTTTTT; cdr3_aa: CASSQGDSEGQKLFF
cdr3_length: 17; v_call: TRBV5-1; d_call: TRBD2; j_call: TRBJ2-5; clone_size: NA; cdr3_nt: TGCGCCAGCAGCCTCGGTCCTAGCGGGAGTACGGCAGAGACCCAGTACTTC; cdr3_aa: CASSLGPSGSTAETQYF
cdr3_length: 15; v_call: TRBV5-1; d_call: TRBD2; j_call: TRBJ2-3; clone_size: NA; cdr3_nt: TGCGCCAGCAGCTTGACTAGCGGGAGTGCAGATACGCAGTATTTT; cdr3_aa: CASSLTSGSADTQYF
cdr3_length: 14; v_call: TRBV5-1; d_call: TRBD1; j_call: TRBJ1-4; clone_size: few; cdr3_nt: TGCGCCAGCTCCCAGGGACAGGGAAAGGAAAAACTGTTTTTT; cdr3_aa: CASSQGQGKEKLFF
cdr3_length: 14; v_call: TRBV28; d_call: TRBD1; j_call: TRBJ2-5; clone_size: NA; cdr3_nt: TGTGCCCACGCCCCGGGACAGGGCTTTGAGACCCAGTACTTC; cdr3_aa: CAHAPGQGFETQYF
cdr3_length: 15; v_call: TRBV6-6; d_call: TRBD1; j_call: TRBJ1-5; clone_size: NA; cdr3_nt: TGTGCCAGCAGGCCCAAGGGGGCGGCAGGGCAGCCCCAGCATTTT; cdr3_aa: CASRPKGAAGQPQHF
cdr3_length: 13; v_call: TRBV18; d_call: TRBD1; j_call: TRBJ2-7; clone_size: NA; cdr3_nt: TGTGCCAGCTCACCGACAGGGTTCTACGAGCAGTACTTC; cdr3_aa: CASSPTGFYEQYF
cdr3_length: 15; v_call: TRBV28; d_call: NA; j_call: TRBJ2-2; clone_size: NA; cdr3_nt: TGTGCCAGCAGTTTCTCCAGGGTGGGCACCGGGGAGCTGTTTTTT; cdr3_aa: CASSFSRVGTGELFF
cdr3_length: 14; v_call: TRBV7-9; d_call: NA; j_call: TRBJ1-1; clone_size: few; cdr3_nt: TGTGCCAGCAGCTTACGGTCGGTGAACACTGAAGCTTTCTTT; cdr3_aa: CASSLRSVNTEAFF
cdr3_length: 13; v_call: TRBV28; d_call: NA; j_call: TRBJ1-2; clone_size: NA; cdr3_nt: TGTGCCAGCAGTAGCGGGACAATTGATGGCTACACCTTC; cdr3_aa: CASSSGTIDGYTF
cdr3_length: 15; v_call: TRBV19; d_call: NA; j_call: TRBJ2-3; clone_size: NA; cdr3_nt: TGTGCCAGTAGTACCGGGACGGTGAGCACAGATACGCAGTATTTT; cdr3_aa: CASSTGTVSTDTQYF
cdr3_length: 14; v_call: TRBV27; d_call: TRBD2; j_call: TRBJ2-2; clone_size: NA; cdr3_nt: TGTGCCAGCATTGGCGGGGGGAACACCGGGGAGCTGTTTTTT; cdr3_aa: CASIGGGNTGELFF
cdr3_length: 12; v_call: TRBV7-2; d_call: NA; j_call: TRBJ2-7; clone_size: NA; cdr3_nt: TGTGCCAGCAGCCGGGACCGGCGCGAGCAGTACTTC; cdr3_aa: CASSRDRREQYF
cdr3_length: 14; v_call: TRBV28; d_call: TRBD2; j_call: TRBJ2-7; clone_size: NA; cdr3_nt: TGTGCCAGCAGTCTCCCGGGGGGGGACTACGAGCAGTACTTC; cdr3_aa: CASSLPGGDYEQYF